This T cell receptor (beta chain) was recorded in a study of control samples from healthy donors and cancer patients. CDR3 size: 15 residues. The ends were cut back, 1 base at V and 7 bases at J, with 14 bases in the middle. Germline loops: CDR1 SGHTA, CDR2 FQGNSA. TCRdb's copy holds only in-frame clones and misses some; the assay was immunoSEQ multiplex PCR. This sample carries around 100,000 clones, about 89% of them seen once, and the ten largest clones take approximately 20%. The V call is TRBV7-2, the J call TRBJ1-5; no definite D call. The specimen was PBMCs. The receptor's source is a man in his fifties or sixties with lung cancer. The CDR3 DNA follows: TGTGCCAGCAGCTTAGTTAGTCAGATCAGGCAGCCCCAGCATTTT. Residues: CASSLVSQIRQPQHF.